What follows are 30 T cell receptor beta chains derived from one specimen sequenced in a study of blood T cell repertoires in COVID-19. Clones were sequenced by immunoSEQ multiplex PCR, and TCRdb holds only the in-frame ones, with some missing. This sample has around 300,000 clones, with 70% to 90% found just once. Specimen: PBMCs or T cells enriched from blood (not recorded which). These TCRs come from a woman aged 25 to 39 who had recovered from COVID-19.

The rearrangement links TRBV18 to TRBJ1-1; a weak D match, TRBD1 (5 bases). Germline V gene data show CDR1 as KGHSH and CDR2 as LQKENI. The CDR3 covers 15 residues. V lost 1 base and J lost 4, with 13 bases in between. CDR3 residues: CASSPRGGGSTEAFF. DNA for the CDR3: TGTGCCAGCTCACCACGGGGGGGAGGAAGCACTGAAGCTTTCTTT.

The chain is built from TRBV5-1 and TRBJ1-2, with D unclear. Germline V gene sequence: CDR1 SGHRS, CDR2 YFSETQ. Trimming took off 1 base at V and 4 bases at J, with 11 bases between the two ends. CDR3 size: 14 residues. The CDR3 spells CASSLSIAAYGYTF. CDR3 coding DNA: TGCGCCAGCAGCTTGAGTATTGCGGCCTATGGCTACACCTTC.

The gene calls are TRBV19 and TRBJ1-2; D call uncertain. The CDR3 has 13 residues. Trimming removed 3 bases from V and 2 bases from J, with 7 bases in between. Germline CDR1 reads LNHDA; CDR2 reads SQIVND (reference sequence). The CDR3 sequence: CASSIKQNYGYTF. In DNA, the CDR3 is TGTGCCAGTAGTATCAAACAGAACTATGGCTACACCTTC.

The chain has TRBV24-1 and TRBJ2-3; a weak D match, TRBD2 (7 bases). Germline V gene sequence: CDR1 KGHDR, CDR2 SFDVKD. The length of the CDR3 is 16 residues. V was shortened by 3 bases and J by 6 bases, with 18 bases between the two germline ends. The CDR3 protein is CATSDLGLRGSDTQYF. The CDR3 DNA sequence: TGTGCCACCAGTGATCTGGGACTAAGGGGGTCGGATACGCAGTATTTT.

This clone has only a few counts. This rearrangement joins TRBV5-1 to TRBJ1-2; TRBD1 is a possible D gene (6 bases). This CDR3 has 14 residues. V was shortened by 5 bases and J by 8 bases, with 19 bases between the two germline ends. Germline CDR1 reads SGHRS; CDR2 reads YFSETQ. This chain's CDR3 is CASRPGATLEGYTF. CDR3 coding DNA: TGCGCCAGCAGACCAGGGGCCACACTGGAAGGCTACACCTTC.

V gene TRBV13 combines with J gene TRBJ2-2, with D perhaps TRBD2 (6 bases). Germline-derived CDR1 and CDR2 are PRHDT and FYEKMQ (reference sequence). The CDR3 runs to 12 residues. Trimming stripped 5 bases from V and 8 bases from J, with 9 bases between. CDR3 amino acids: CASSLSGGELFF. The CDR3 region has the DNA TGTGCCAGCAGCCTCAGCGGGGGGGAGCTGTTTTTT.

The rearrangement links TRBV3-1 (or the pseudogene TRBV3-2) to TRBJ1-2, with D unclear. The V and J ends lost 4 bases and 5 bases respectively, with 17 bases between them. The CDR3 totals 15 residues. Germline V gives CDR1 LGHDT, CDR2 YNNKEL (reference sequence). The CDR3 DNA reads TGTGCCAGCAGCCCCTTATGGGCAGGCGGGTATGGCTACACCTTC. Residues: CASSPLWAGGYGYTF.

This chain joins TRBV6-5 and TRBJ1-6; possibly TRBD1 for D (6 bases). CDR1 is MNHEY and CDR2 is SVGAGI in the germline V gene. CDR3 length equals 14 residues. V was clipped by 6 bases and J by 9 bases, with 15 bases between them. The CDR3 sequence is CASRQQGEGSPLHF. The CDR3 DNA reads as TGTGCCAGCAGGCAACAGGGAGAGGGTTCACCCCTCCACTTT.

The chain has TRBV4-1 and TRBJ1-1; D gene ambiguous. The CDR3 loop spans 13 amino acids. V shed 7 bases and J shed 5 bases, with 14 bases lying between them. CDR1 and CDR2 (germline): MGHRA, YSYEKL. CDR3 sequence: CASNSQSRTEAFF. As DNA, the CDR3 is TGCGCCAGCAATAGCCAATCTCGGACTGAAGCTTTCTTT.

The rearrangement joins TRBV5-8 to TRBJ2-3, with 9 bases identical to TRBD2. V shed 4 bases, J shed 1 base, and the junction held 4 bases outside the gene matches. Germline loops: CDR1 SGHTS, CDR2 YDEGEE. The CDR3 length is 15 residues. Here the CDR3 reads CASSPRLAGTDTQYF. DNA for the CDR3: TGTGCCAGCAGCCCTAGACTAGCGGGCACAGATACGCAGTATTTT.

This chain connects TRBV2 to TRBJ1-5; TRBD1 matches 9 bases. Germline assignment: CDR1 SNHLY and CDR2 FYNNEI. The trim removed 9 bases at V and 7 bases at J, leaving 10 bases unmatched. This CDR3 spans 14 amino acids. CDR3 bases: TGTGCCAGTAAGGGGACAGGGAGGGGGCAGCCCCAGCATTTT. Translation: CASKGTGRGQPQHF. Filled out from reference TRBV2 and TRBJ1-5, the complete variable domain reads EPEVTQTPSHQVTQMGQEVILRCVPISNHLYFYWYRQILGQKVEFLVSFYNNEISEKSEIFDDQFSVERPDGSNFTLKIRSTKLEDSAMYFCASKGTGRGQPQHFGDGTRLSIL.

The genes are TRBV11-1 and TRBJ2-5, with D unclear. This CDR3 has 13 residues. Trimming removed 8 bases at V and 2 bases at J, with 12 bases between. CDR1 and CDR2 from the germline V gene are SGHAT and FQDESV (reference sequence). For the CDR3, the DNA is TGTGCCAGCGGGTGGGCAGGTCAAGAGACCCAGTACTTC. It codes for CASGWAGQETQYF.

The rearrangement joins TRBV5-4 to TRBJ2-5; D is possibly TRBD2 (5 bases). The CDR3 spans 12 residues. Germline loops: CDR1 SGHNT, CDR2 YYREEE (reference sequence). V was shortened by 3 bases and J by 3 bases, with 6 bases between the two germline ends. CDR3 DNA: TGTGCCAGCAGCTGGGGAGAAGAGACCCAGTACTTC. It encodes CASSWGEETQYF.

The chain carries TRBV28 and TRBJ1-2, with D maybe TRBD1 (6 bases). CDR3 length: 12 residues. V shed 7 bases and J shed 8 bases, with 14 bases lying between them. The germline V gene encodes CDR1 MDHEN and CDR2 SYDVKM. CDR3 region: CASNTLGAGYTF. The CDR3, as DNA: TGTGCCAGCAATACCTTGGGGGCCGGCTACACCTTC.

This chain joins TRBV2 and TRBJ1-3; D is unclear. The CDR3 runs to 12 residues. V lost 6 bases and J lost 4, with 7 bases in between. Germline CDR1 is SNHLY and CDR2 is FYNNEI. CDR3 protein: CASSGLGNTIYF. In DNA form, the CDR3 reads TGTGCCAGCAGCGGTCTGGGAAACACCATATATTTT.

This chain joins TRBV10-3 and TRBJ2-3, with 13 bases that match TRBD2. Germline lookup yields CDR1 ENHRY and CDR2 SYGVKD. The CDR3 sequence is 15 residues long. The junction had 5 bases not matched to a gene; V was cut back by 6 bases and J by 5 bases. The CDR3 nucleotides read TGTGCCATCAGGACGGGACTAGCGGGGCAAGATACGCAGTATTTT. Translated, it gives CAIRTGLAGQDTQYF.

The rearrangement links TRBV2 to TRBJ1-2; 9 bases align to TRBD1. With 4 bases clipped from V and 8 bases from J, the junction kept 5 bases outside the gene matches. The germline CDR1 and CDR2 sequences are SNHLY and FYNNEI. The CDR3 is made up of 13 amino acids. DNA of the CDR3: TGTGCCAGCAGTGTGAACAGGGGGCAAGGCTACACCTTC. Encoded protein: CASSVNRGQGYTF.

The CDR3 sequence: CASSLGQGNGYTF. The DNA of the CDR3 is TGTGCCAGCAGCTTAGGGCAGGGGAATGGCTACACCTTC. The chain uses TRBV13 and TRBJ1-2; D perhaps matches TRBD1 (6 bases). The CDR3 contains 13 residues. CDR1 PRHDT and CDR2 FYEKMQ come from the germline V gene (reference sequence). V was pared by 0 bases and J by 6 bases, with 8 bases between. The full variable domain, its missing parts supplied by reference TRBV13 and TRBJ1-2, is AAGVIQSPRHLIKEKRETATLKCYPIPRHDTVYWYQQGPGQDPQFLISFYEKMQSDKGSIPDRFSAQQFSDYHSELNMSSLELGDSALYFCASSLGQGNGYTFGSGTRLTVV.

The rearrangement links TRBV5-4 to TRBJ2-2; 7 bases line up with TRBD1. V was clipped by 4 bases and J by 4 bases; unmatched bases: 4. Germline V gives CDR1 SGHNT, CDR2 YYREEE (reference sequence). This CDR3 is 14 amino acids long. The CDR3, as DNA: TGTGCCAGCAGCGTTGGGACAGCCACCGGGGAGCTGTTTTTT. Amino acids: CASSVGTATGELFF.

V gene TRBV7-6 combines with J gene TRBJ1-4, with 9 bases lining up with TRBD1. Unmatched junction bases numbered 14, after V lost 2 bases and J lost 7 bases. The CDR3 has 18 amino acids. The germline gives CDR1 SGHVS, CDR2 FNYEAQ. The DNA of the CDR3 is TGTGCCAGCAGCTTATCCCCGGGACAGGGTATTTTGGCTGAAAAACTGTTTTTT. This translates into CASSLSPGQGILAEKLFF.

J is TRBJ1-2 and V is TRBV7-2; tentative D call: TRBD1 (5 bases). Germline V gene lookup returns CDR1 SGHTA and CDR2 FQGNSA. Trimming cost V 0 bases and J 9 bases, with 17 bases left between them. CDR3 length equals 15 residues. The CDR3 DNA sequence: TGTGCCAGCAGCTTAGCGGGGACTTCGGCCGGAAGCTACACCTTC. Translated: CASSLAGTSAGSYTF. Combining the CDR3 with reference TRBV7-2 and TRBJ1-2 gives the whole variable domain GAGVSQSPSNKVTEKGKDVELRCDPISGHTALYWYRQSLGQGLEFLIYFQGNSAPDKSGLPSDRFSAERTGGSVSTLTIQRTQQEDSAVYLCASSLAGTSAGSYTFGSGTRLTVV.

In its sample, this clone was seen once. CDR3 nucleotides: TGTGCCAGCAGCTTGGTGGGGACGGGAGGGGAGACCCAGTACTTC. This translates into CASSLVGTGGETQYF. The chain couples TRBV5-4 to TRBJ2-5; TRBD2 aligns across 8 bases. Germline CDR1 and CDR2: SGHNT and YYREEE (reference sequence). Trimming at V came to 0 bases and at J to 5 bases, leaving 6 bases not matched to a gene. This CDR3 contains 15 residues.

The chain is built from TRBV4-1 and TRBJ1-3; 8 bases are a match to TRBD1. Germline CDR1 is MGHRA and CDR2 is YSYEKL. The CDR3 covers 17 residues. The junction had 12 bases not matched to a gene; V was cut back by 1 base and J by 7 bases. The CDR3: CASSQGVRAGGWNTIYF. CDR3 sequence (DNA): TGCGCCAGCAGCCAAGGGGTCCGGGCAGGGGGCTGGAACACCATATATTTT.

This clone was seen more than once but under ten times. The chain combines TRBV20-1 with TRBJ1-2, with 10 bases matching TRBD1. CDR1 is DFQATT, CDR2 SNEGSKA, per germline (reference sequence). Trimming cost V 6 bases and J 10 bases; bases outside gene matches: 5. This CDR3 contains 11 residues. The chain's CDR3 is CSAPTGGLYTF. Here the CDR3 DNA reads TGCAGTGCACCGACAGGGGGCCTCTACACCTTC.

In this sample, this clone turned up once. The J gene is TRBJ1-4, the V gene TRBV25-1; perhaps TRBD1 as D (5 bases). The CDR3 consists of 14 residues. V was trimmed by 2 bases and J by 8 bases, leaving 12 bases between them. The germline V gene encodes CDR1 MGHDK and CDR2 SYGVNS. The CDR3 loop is CASSEGGGPEKLFF. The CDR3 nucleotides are TGTGCCAGCAGTGAAGGCGGGGGTCCCGAAAAACTGTTTTTT.

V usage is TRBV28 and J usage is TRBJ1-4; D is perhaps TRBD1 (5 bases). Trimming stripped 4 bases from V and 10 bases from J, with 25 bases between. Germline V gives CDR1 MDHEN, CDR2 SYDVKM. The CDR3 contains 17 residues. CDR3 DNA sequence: TGTGCCAGCAGTTCCCTAGGGACGGGCCTCCCGGAGGGAAAACTGTTTTTT. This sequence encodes CASSSLGTGLPEGKLFF.

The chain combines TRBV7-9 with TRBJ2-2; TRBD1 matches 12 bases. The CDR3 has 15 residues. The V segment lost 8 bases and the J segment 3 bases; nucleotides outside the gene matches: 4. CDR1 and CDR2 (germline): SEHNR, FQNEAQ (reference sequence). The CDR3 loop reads CASHGTGGHTGELFF. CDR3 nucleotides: TGTGCCAGCCACGGGACAGGGGGCCACACCGGGGAGCTGTTTTTT.

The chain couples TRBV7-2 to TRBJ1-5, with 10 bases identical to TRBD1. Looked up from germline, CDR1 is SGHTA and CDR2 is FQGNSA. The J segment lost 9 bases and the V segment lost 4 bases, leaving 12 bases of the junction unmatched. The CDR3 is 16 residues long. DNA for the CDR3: TGTGCCAGCAGCTCACATGGTCTGGGACAGGGGCCGCCCCAGCATTTT. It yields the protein CASSSHGLGQGPPQHF.

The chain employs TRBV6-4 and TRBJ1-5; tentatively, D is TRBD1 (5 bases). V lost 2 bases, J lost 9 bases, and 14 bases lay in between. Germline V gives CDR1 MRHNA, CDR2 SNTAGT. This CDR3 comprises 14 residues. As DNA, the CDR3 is TGTGCCAGCAGTGACGTCAGGGAAAGGCGGCCCCAGCATTTT. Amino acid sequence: CASSDVRERRPQHF.

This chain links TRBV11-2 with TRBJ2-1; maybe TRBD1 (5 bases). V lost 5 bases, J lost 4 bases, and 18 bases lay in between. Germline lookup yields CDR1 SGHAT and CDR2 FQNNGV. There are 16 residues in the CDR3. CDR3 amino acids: CASSARGAHPYNEQFF. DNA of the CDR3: TGTGCCAGCAGCGCCCGTGGGGCCCACCCGTACAATGAGCAGTTCTTC.